The source of this TCR beta chain is a study of blood T cells in healthy people across ages. Points on this clonotype: Its antigen is unknown.

For the second PCR, which ran for roughly 6 to 12 cycles, a sample-barcoded 5' primer and a J-beta primer mix were used. TCRdb independently ran MiXCR on the 5' RACE reads; one entry per CDR3 protein. The sample shows just over 1 million distinct CDR3 sequences, around 45% of them seen only once. Aged about 6 to 95, donors were systemically healthy Caucasians from Russia. Study outcomes and limitations: Without sorted subsets, naive and antigen-experienced compartments could not be conclusively compared.

In germline, CDR1 is MNHEY, CDR2 SMNVEV (reference sequence). The CDR3 loop spans 13 amino acids. The chain carries TRBV27 and TRBJ2-5; D unresolved. TRBJ2-7 matches the DNA end more closely, so the J call is doubtful. The receptor comes from a woman in her sixties in good health. Sequences were obtained from blood. Here the CDR3 DNA reads TGTGCCAGCAGTTCGAACCTCGTACTCGAGCAGTACTTC. This translates into CASSSNLVLEQYF.